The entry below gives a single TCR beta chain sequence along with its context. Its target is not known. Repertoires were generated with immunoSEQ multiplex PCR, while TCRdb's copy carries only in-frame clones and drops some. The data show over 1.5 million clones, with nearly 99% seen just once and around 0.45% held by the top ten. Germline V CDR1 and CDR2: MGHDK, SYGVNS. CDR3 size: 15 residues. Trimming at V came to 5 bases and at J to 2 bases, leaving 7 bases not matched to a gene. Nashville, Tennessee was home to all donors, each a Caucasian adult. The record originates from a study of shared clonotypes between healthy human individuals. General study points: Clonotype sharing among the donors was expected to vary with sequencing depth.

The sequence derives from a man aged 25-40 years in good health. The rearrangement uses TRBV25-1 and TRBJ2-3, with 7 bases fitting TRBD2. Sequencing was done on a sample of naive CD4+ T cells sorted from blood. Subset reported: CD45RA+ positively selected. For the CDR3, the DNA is TGTGCCAGCAGTAGGCTAGCGGAACCCACAGATACGCAGTATTTT. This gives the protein CASSRLAEPTDTQYF. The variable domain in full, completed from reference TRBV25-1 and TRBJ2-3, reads EADIYQTPRYLVIGTGKKITLECSQTMGHDKMYWYQQDPGMELHLIHYSYGVNSTEKGDLSSESTVSRIRTEHFPLTLESARPSHTSQYLCASSRLAEPTDTQYFGPGTRLTVL.